This T cell receptor (beta chain) was recorded in a study of early T cells in non-severe SARS-CoV-2 infection (dated by TCRdb to the early 2020s). Turning to the overall study: Because TCR sequencing was done on bulk RNA from unsorted whole blood, the alpha and beta chains could not be paired.

This clonotype was seen many times. Its antigen is not yet known. No base quality values were provided; no much bigger clone lies one nucleotide off. Summary of the overall study and its limitations: VDJdb matching was skewed toward anti-spike CD8 responses and likely underestimated virus-specific expansions by missing private and CD4 specificities.

Library preparation employed 5' RACE. Sequencing instrument: NextSeq 500. Unique molecular identifiers were attached to individual cDNA molecules in the TCR library protocol so that sequencing error and PCR bias could be corrected. TCR alpha and beta chains were both sequenced, and the abundances of alpha and beta sequences in each sample were closely correlated with each other. Per the original workflow: Decombinator V4 was used to annotate TCR sequences for V gene, J gene and CDR3. TCRs were defined as expanded if a significant change between any two time points was detected under a Poisson model with p below 0.0001. Abundances of TCRs were expressed as counts per million after normalisation to the total number of TCRs sequenced in each sample. TRAV1-2 paired with TRAJ12, TRAJ20 or TRAJ33 defined MAIT TCRs, while TRAV10 paired with TRAJ18 defined iNKT TCRs. VDJdb, accessed on 1 November 2021, was searched for TCRs annotated for CMV, EBV and SARS-CoV-2, and TCRs annotated for more than one antigen were excluded. The public reads were reanalyzed by TCRdb: fastp trimming at Q25, MiXCR alignment, in-frame beta chains only. Every entry covers one CDR3 protein and lists the most common genes and DNA from its rows. TCRdb's processing, not the authors' own work, is the source of the V and J calls. For this sample there are approximately 70,000 distinct CDR3 sequences; about 13% appear just once. The top ten clonotypes cover approximately 4.7% of the sample.

V is clipped by 7 bases and J by 6 bases, and the sequence between their germline boundaries is 12 bases long. Looking up the germline V gene yields CDR1 MNHNS and CDR2 SASEGT. CDR3 length: 12 amino acids, cysteine to phenylalanine. Only the CDR3 part of the read is kept: 36 bases, read in frame from the first base. A case-control design nested within a healthcare worker cohort in London, UK, was used, with weekly nasopharyngeal swab PCR tests and blood sampling performed. Healthcare workers were enrolled in the week of the UK lockdown, from 23 to 31 March 2020, and were followed every week for up to 16 weeks.

This chain joins TRBV6-1 to TRBJ1-1; the D region possibly corresponds to TRBD1 (5 bases align). This receptor was identified in an adult who was a healthcare worker with PCR-confirmed SARS-CoV-2 infection or an uninfected control (not recorded which). Sample: whole blood. The encoded CDR3 is CASTESGPEAFF. The nucleotides read TGTGCCAGCACCGAGTCAGGGCCTGAAGCTTTCTTT.